The sequence of this T cell receptor beta chain was determined in a study of T cell responses to AZD1222 COVID-19 vaccine. Points from the study as a whole: Targeting of unmutated variant regions was reportedly seen in nearly half of spike-specific TCRs. Baseline antibody screening turned up just a handful of seropositive AZD1222 recipients.

Sequencing used immunoSEQ multiplex PCR; TCRdb keeps in-frame clones, though not all of them. The repertoire holds 120,000 to 150,000 clones, with around 88% as singletons. Unmatched junction bases numbered 9, after V lost 5 bases and J lost 8 bases. The CDR3 totals 14 residues. Germline V gene lookup returns CDR1 PRHDT and CDR2 FYEKMQ (reference sequence). This clone was seen a few times. Its specificity is unknown. The V call is TRBV13, the J call TRBJ1-2, with 9 positions matching TRBD1. This clonotype originated in an adult in good health. Sample: peripheral blood, taken on day 0 of AZD1222 vaccination. CDR3: CASSNNRGREGYTF. CDR3 sequence (DNA): TGTGCCAGCAGCAACAACAGGGGGCGCGAGGGCTACACCTTC.